This T cell receptor beta chain emerged from a study of CD8+ T cells in alopecia areata. Study summary: Treated patients were given 5 to 10 mg oral tofacitinib twice daily. Scoring of severity for treated patients was based on percentage of affected scalp area. Study observations and caveats: Expanded CD8+ clones among the top 100, as well as scalp clonality, were significantly decreased by tofacitinib.

This CDR3 is built from 13 residues. Per the germline V gene, CDR1 is GTSNPN and CDR2 is SVGIG (reference sequence). Trimming took 0 bases from V and 4 from J, leaving 7 bases between them. Treatment of the sample: oral pan-JAK inhibitor, 5-10 mg twice daily. Sorting of PBMCs yielded the CD4+ and CD8+ T cells. This clone has a handful of counts. Its target is unknown. This CDR3 is also generated by other DNA sequences in the sample. Investigators isolated RNA and reverse transcribed it into cDNA to act as the sequencing template. TCRdb's copy holds only in-frame clones and misses some; the assay was immunoSEQ multiplex PCR. The sample has 150,000 to 200,000 clones, around 60% seen once.

The sequence was obtained from a human donor with alopecia areata. The sample was CD4+ T cells sorted from blood, taken at week 4, from a patient treated with tofacitinib. The rearrangement joins TRBV30 to TRBJ1-5; D unclear. CDR3 region: CAWSVRGNQPQHF. In DNA, the CDR3 is TGTGCCTGGAGTGTACGAGGTAATCAGCCCCAGCATTTT.